One and the same sample provided the 32 T cell receptor beta chains below, sequenced in a study of CD8 T cells in Susac syndrome. Random hexamers served to reverse transcribe roughly 0.45 to 1 ug RNA. TCRdb redid the calling of the immunoSEQ multiplex PCR reads with MiXCR, one entry per CDR3 protein. The repertoire holds approximately 170,000 distinct CDR3 sequences, roughly nine tenths seen once, with approximately 0.075% in the top ten. The sample comprised CD4+ T cells from PBMCs. The receptors were gathered from a human donor in good health.

The rearrangement uses TRBV7-2 and TRBJ1-1, with D unresolved. The CDR3 sequence is 12 residues long. Trimming took 3 bases from V and 12 from J, leaving 14 bases between them. Germline CDR1 SGHTA, CDR2 FQGNSA. DNA of the CDR3: TGTGCCAGCAGCTTTTCCAGCTTATATCCTTTCTTT. Protein: CASSFSSLYPFF.

This clonotype has only one observation. The CDR3 bases are TGTGCCACCAGTGACGCAAAGGACGGAGTGGGGGAGCAGTTCTTC. Residues: CATSDAKDGVGEQFF. The genes are TRBV24-1 and TRBJ2-1; D gene uncertain. This CDR3 has 15 amino acids. Germline V lookup: CDR1 KGHDR, CDR2 SFDVKD. Trimming removed 4 bases at V and 10 bases at J, with 19 bases between.

The V call is TRBV7-9, the J call TRBJ2-5; D perhaps matches TRBD1 (5 bases). This CDR3 is 14 amino acids long. Germline CDR1 is SEHNR and CDR2 is FQNEAQ (reference sequence). V was cut by 1 base and J by 3 bases, with 9 bases left in between. The CDR3 region is CASSLEGREETQYF. CDR3 nucleotides: TGTGCCAGCAGCTTAGAGGGCAGGGAAGAGACCCAGTACTTC.

The chain couples TRBV6-5 to TRBJ2-7; 9 nucleotides match TRBD2. With 0 bases clipped from V and 5 bases from J, the junction kept 5 bases outside the gene matches. This CDR3 has 15 amino acids. CDR1 and CDR2 (germline): MNHEY, SVGAGI. The DNA for the CDR3 is TGTGCCAGCAGTTACTCGTACGGGACTAGCCACGAGCAGTACTTC. The encoded protein is CASSYSYGTSHEQYF.

V usage is TRBV3-1 and J usage is TRBJ2-7; TRBD1 agrees at 7 bases. Losses at the gene ends were 5 bases for V and 3 bases for J; bases not matched to a gene: 7. In germline, CDR1 is LGHDT, CDR2 YNNKEL (reference sequence). The CDR3 loop spans 14 amino acids. The CDR3: CASSNPGQLYEQYF. CDR3 bases: TGTGCCAGCAGCAACCCGGGACAGCTCTACGAGCAGTACTTC.

The chain joins TRBV2 to TRBJ1-1; tentative D call: TRBD1 (6 bases). Per germline, CDR1 SNHLY and CDR2 FYNNEI. The CDR3 covers 14 residues. V was pared by 5 bases and J by 1 base, with 11 bases between. The CDR3 loop is CASSLQGRNTEAFF. CDR3 sequence (DNA): TGTGCCAGCAGTTTACAGGGACGGAACACTGAAGCTTTCTTT.

This chain links TRBV3-1 with TRBJ2-7, with D perhaps assigned TRBD1 or TRBD2 (5 bases each). The V gene's germline CDR1 is LGHDT and CDR2 YNNKEL (reference sequence). V lost 4 bases to trimming and J lost 0 bases, with 10 bases between them. The CDR3 runs to 14 residues. The CDR3 DNA follows: TGTGCCAGCAGCCCGAGGGACGGCTCCTACGAGCAGTACTTC. This codes for CASSPRDGSYEQYF.

The chain has TRBV5-6 and TRBJ2-3, with D perhaps matching TRBD2 (6 bases). Between the trimmed V and J ends, which lost 3 bases and 0 bases, there was a span of 14 bases. Germline lookup yields CDR1 SGHDT and CDR2 YYEEEE. This CDR3 is 16 amino acids long. The CDR3 is CASSSRLLASTDTQYF. The DNA of the CDR3 is TGTGCCAGCAGCTCCCGGTTACTAGCCAGCACAGATACGCAGTATTTT.

V usage is TRBV5-1 and J usage is TRBJ1-1; no reliable D call. Germline V gives CDR1 SGHRS, CDR2 YFSETQ. The CDR3 has 12 residues. V lost 1 base to trimming and J lost 7 bases, with 8 bases between them. The CDR3 region is CASSLSGREAFF. The CDR3 nucleotides read TGCGCCAGCAGCTTGTCGGGCCGTGAAGCTTTCTTT.

The chain recombines TRBV7-9 with TRBJ2-3, with D perhaps TRBD2 (6 bases). The germline CDR1 and CDR2 sequences are SEHNR and FQNEAQ (reference sequence). The CDR3 has 13 residues. Trimming took 1 base from V and 5 from J, leaving 7 bases between them. Here the CDR3 reads CASSLVRGDTQYF. The CDR3 DNA is TGTGCCAGCAGCTTAGTGCGGGGAGATACGCAGTATTTT.

The CDR3: CSARDQSKNTEAFF. The DNA for the CDR3 is TGCAGTGCTAGAGATCAGAGCAAGAACACTGAAGCTTTCTTT. The V call is TRBV20-1, the J call TRBJ1-1; no clear D. The CDR3 is 14 residues long. V dropped 0 bases and J dropped 1 base, with 9 bases sitting between them. Germline V gives CDR1 DFQATT, CDR2 SNEGSKA (reference sequence).

This rearrangement joins TRBV20-1 to TRBJ2-7; D uncertain. Germline V gene data show CDR1 as DFQATT and CDR2 as SNEGSKA (reference sequence). Trimming stripped 2 bases from V and 4 bases from J, with 12 bases between. The CDR3 totals 13 residues. CDR3 loop: CSARQARSYEQYF. The CDR3 coding sequence is TGCAGTGCTAGACAGGCCCGATCATACGAGCAGTACTTC.

V and J are TRBV20-1 and TRBJ2-5, with a tentative D call TRBD1 (5 bases). Trimming left V 6 bases short and J 2 bases short, with 13 bases between. The CDR3 spans 13 residues. Per germline, CDR1 DFQATT and CDR2 SNEGSKA (reference sequence). CDR3 nucleotides: TGCAGTGCCATTCGAACAGGTCAAGAGACCCAGTACTTC. It is translated as CSAIRTGQETQYF.

The V and J genes are TRBV29-1 and TRBJ2-1, with TRBD1 matching 12 bases. Germline CDR1 SQVTM, CDR2 ANQGSEA. There are 16 residues in the CDR3. V shed 6 bases and J 8 bases; nucleotides not matched to a gene: 14. DNA of the CDR3: TGCAGCGTGGAAAAAACCGGGACAGGGGGCCCCGATGAGCAGTTCTTC. Translated, it gives CSVEKTGTGGPDEQFF.

The table lists this clonotype with a count of one. The chain carries TRBV10-3 and TRBJ2-1, with 9 bases lining up with TRBD1. This CDR3 is 16 amino acids long. Germline V gene data show CDR1 as ENHRY and CDR2 as SYGVKD. With V trimmed by 3 bases and J by 7 bases, 10 bases remained unmatched. CDR3 in DNA: TGTGCCATCAGTGATCAGGCCGGGACAGGGATGAATGAGCAGTTCTTC. Translating it yields CAISDQAGTGMNEQFF.

In this sample, this clonotype turned up once. The gene calls are TRBV5-4 and TRBJ2-1; 7 bases line up with TRBD2. The V and J ends lost 2 bases and 0 bases, in that order; junction bases with no gene match: 5. The germline CDR1 and CDR2 sequences are SGHNT and YYREEE (reference sequence). The CDR3 is 16 residues long. For the CDR3, the DNA is TGTGCCAGCAGCTTCGCGGGGGACCGCTCCTACAATGAGCAGTTCTTC. Residues: CASSFAGDRSYNEQFF.

The chain links TRBV18 to TRBJ1-4; TRBD1 aligns across 9 bases. CDR1 is KGHSH, CDR2 LQKENI, per germline. The CDR3 length is 18 residues. V shed 4 bases and J 7 bases; nucleotides not matched to a gene: 16. The DNA of the CDR3 is TGTGCCAGCTCACTCCTAAGTATGACAGGGGGGCGCGGTGAAAAACTGTTTTTT. This gives the protein CASSLLSMTGGRGEKLFF.

The chain carries TRBV7-3 and TRBJ1-1, with 10 bases fitting TRBD1. V shed 2 bases, J shed 8 bases, and the junction held 2 bases outside the gene matches. Germline CDR1 is SGHTA and CDR2 is FQGTGA. This CDR3 spans 13 amino acids. CDR3: CASSLLTGGEAFF. CDR3 in DNA: TGTGCCAGCAGCTTATTGACAGGGGGCGAAGCTTTCTTT.

This chain connects TRBV2 to TRBJ2-3; the D gene is possibly TRBD1 (5 bases). CDR1 and CDR2 (germline): SNHLY, FYNNEI. The CDR3 contains 15 residues. V lost 4 bases and J lost 2, with 13 bases in between. The DNA of the CDR3 is TGTGCCAGCAGTGGTATTCGCAGGGCCACAGATACGCAGTATTTT. It translates to CASSGIRRATDTQYF.

V is TRBV28 and J is TRBJ1-1, with TRBD1 identical over 7 bases. The CDR3 has 13 amino acids. The germline gives CDR1 MDHEN, CDR2 SYDVKM. V was clipped by 7 bases and J by 5 bases; unmatched bases: 7. The CDR3 protein is CASTPGGWTEAFF. The CDR3 bases are TGTGCCAGCACCCCAGGGGGATGGACTGAAGCTTTCTTT.

The J gene is TRBJ2-3, the V gene TRBV10-3, with TRBD2 identical over 8 bases. Germline CDR1 reads ENHRY; CDR2 reads SYGVKD. The CDR3 is 14 residues long. The trim removed 11 bases at V and 4 bases at J, leaving 11 bases unmatched. DNA of the CDR3: TGTGCCCCGAAAAGCGGGAGTCACGCAGATACGCAGTATTTT. Encoded protein: CAPKSGSHADTQYF.

V usage is TRBV6-1 and J usage is TRBJ2-2; D unresolved. Per germline, CDR1 MNHNS and CDR2 SASEGT. CDR3 length equals 13 residues. Trimming cost V 8 bases and J 4 bases, with 11 bases left between them. The CDR3 reads CASRTWGTGELFF. The CDR3 nucleotides read TGTGCCAGCCGTACTTGGGGCACCGGGGAGCTGTTTTTT.

The rearrangement links TRBV7-2 to TRBJ2-2, with 9 bases that match TRBD2. This CDR3 has 15 amino acids. The germline V gene has CDR1 SGHTA and CDR2 FQGNSA. Trimming cost V 3 bases and J 5 bases; bases outside gene matches: 4. CDR3 DNA sequence: TGTGCCAGCAGCTTTTTAGCGGGAGTGACCGGGGAGCTGTTTTTT. Translation gives CASSFLAGVTGELFF. Full variable domain (remainder filled in from reference TRBV7-2 and TRBJ2-2): GAGVSQSPSNKVTEKGKDVELRCDPISGHTALYWYRQSLGQGLEFLIYFQGNSAPDKSGLPSDRFSAERTGGSVSTLTIQRTQQEDSAVYLCASSFLAGVTGELFFGEGSRLTVL.

The genes are TRBV20-1 and TRBJ2-7, with 9 bases that match TRBD2. CDR3 length: 14 amino acids. Germline CDR1 DFQATT, CDR2 SNEGSKA (reference sequence). Trimming at V came to 6 bases and at J to 2 bases, leaving 8 bases not matched to a gene. Written as DNA, the CDR3 is TGCAGTGCCCCTGACCTAGCGGGAACCTACGAGCAGTACTTC. It specifies CSAPDLAGTYEQYF.

The rearrangement links TRBV6-4 to TRBJ2-7; 11 nucleotides line up with TRBD2. This CDR3 is built from 18 residues. The junction had 9 bases not matched to a gene; V was cut back by 2 bases and J by 0 bases. The germline V gene encodes CDR1 MRHNA and CDR2 SNTAGT. The CDR3 DNA sequence: TGTGCCAGCAGTGACGGGCTAGCGGGAGGCTCAAGCTCCTACGAGCAGTACTTC. The encoded protein is CASSDGLAGGSSSYEQYF.

The table lists this clonotype with a few counts. The chain has TRBV7-2 and TRBJ2-7; D is perhaps TRBD2 (5 bases). Per germline, CDR1 SGHTA and CDR2 FQGNSA. V dropped 1 base and J dropped 2 bases, with 12 bases sitting between them. There are 15 residues in the CDR3. The CDR3 region has the DNA TGTGCCAGCAGCTTAGATCGAGGGCTCACCTACGAGCAGTACTTC. It codes for CASSLDRGLTYEQYF.

The J gene is TRBJ2-2, the V gene TRBV5-1, with 7 bases fitting TRBD2. CDR3 length: 16 residues. Germline V gene sequence: CDR1 SGHRS, CDR2 YFSETQ. The J segment lost 3 bases and the V segment lost 7 bases, leaving 12 bases of the junction unmatched. CDR3 bases: TGCGCCAGCGATCGCGGGGGTACCATGGACACCGGGGAGCTGTTTTTT. This encodes CASDRGGTMDTGELFF. The whole variable domain, filled in from reference TRBV5-1 and TRBJ2-2, reads KAGVTQTPRYLIKTRGQQVTLSCSPISGHRSVSWYQQTPGQGLQFLFEYFSETQRNKGNFPGRFSGRQFSNSRSEMNVSTLELGDSALYLCASDRGGTMDTGELFFGEGSRLTVL.

The chain employs TRBV11-2 and TRBJ1-2; the D is unclear. The germline gives CDR1 SGHAT, CDR2 FQNNGV. The CDR3 is 12 residues long. Trimming stripped 4 bases from V and 8 bases from J, with 11 bases between. The CDR3: CASSSRVGGYTF. The CDR3 DNA sequence: TGTGCCAGCAGCTCAAGGGTCGGCGGCTACACCTTC.

This sequence joins TRBV18 and TRBJ1-6; no firm D call. With 5 bases removed from V and 7 bases from J, the gap between germline ends came to 15 bases. Germline V gene sequence: CDR1 KGHSH, CDR2 LQKENI. The CDR3 sequence is 15 residues long. The CDR3 protein is CASSSNSPRNSPLHF. CDR3 DNA: TGTGCCAGCTCATCAAACTCCCCTAGGAATTCACCCCTCCACTTT.

The V call is TRBV5-4, the J call TRBJ2-5, with 9 positions matching TRBD2. Germline CDR1 reads SGHNT; CDR2 reads YYREEE (reference sequence). This CDR3 has 15 amino acids. Trimming took 1 base from V and 4 from J; bases not matched to a gene: 5. The CDR3 DNA reads TGTGCCAGCAGCTTGCTAGCGGGAAGGGGAGAGACCCAGTACTTC. This encodes CASSLLAGRGETQYF.

This sequence joins TRBV5-1 and TRBJ2-5; possible D gene TRBD2, 6 bases. Germline V gene data show CDR1 as SGHRS and CDR2 as YFSETQ. Trimming shortened V by 5 bases and J by 4 bases, and 12 bases separated the two germline ends. The CDR3 is 13 residues long. CDR3 DNA: TGCGCCAGCAGTTCGCTACTAGCAGAGACCCAGTACTTC. The encoded protein is CASSSLLAETQYF.

This clonotype appeared once. The genes are TRBV30 and TRBJ1-1, with 7 bases lining up with TRBD1. The V segment lost 7 bases and the J segment 0 bases; nucleotides outside the gene matches: 11. This CDR3 contains 15 residues. Germline lookup yields CDR1 GTSNPN and CDR2 SVGIG (reference sequence). The CDR3 spells CASVFGGTVNTEAFF. The DNA of the CDR3 is TGTGCCTCCGTATTCGGGGGGACAGTGAACACTGAAGCTTTCTTT.